This T cell receptor (beta chain) is from a study of blood T cell repertoires in COVID-19. Overall study: Samples came from the United States, Italy and Spain, spanning acute and convalescent COVID-19. The cDNA or gDNA used as material had been derived from T cells, B-cell-depleted T cells, or PBMCs.

In the original analysis: Cell counts per sample came from amplifying reference gene primers. Using immunoSEQ multiplex PCR, the repertoire was profiled, and TCRdb retains in-frame clones only, with some absent. V, J and clone size reflect that table, while D and trimming were determined from the DNA. The sample shows 150,000 to 200,000 clones, over 70% of them seen only once. The CDR3 covers 15 residues. Trimming cost V 5 bases and J 10 bases, with 21 bases left between them. CDR1 and CDR2 from the germline V gene are SGHNT and YENEEA. Sequenced input: peripheral blood. The clonotype was recovered from a woman older than 75 with active or convalescent COVID-19. The chain is built from TRBV11-3 and TRBJ2-1, with D maybe TRBD2 (6 bases). The CDR3 reads CASSLAGLLPEEQFF. The CDR3 region has the DNA TGTGCCAGCAGCCTTGCGGGACTCCTGCCGGAGGAGCAGTTCTTC.